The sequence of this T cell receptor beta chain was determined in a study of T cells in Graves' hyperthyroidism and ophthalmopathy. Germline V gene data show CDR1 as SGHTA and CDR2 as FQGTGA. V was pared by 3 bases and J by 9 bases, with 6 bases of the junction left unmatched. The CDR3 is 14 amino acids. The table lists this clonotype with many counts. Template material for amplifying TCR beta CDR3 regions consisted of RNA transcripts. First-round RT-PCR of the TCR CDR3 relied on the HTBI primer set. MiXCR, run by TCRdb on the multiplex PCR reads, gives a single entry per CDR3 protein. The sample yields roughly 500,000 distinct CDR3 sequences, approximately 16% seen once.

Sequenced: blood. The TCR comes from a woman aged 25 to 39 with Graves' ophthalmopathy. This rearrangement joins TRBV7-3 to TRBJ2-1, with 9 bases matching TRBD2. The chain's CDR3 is CASSFLAGTGEQFF. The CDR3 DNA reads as TGTGCCAGCAGCTTTCTAGCGGGGACGGGTGAGCAGTTCTTC.